This T cell receptor beta chain was observed in a study of blood T cell repertoires in COVID-19. Overall study context: Specimens from acute and convalescent COVID-19 originated in the United States, Italy and Spain.

Germline CDR1 is SGHRS and CDR2 is YFSETQ. The CDR3 consists of 14 residues. V shed 5 bases and J 3 bases; nucleotides not matched to a gene: 6. The authors' processing: Reference gene primer amplification gave nucleated cell count estimates. Data came from immunoSEQ multiplex PCR; TCRdb stores just in-frame clones and leaves some out. That table supplies the V and J calls and clone size; D and trimming were determined from the DNA. The table lists 250,000 to 350,000 clones, about 89% of them singletons. The TCR comes from a man aged 30 to 45 with acute or convalescent COVID-19. Sequencing input: peripheral blood. The chain uses TRBV5-1 and TRBJ1-2; 8 bases are shared with TRBD1. CDR3: CASSSGQGDYGYTF. In nucleotides, the CDR3 is TGCGCCAGCAGTTCCGGACAGGGAGACTATGGCTACACCTTC.